One and the same sample provided the 17 T cell receptor beta chains below, sequenced in a study of T-cell reconstitution after alpha-beta-depleted transplantation in children. A TCRbeta library incorporating unique molecular identifiers was prepared. A single record per CDR3 protein comes from TCRdb applying MiXCR to the PCR reads. Found here are 800,000 to 1,000,000 distinct CDR3 sequences, under 30% of them singletons; the top ten hold about 28%. The sample consisted of PBMCs, mostly from graft donor cells, taken 360 days after TCRalphabeta/CD19-depleted stem cell transplant. Every receptor here comes from a boy under two years old who had a stem cell transplant for SCID, so the T cells may come from the graft donor.

The CDR3 reads CSARSSGGLWGEQFF. CDR3 nucleotides: TGCAGTGCTAGGTCTAGCGGGGGCCTTTGGGGGGAGCAGTTCTTC. The chain recombines TRBV20-1 with TRBJ2-1, with TRBD2 matching 10 bases. After removal of 3 bases from V and 10 bases from J, the junction contained 12 bases not matched to a gene. CDR3 length: 15 residues. CDR1 is DFQATT, CDR2 SNEGSKA, per germline (reference sequence).

The V call is TRBV5-1, the J call TRBJ1-1; D is unresolved. Trimming took off 0 bases at V and 5 bases at J, with 11 bases between the two ends. The CDR3 consists of 14 residues. Germline V gene data show CDR1 as SGHRS and CDR2 as YFSETQ. CDR3 sequence: CASSLVPGRTEAFF. CDR3 DNA sequence: TGCGCCAGCAGCTTGGTTCCAGGTCGAACTGAAGCTTTCTTT.

Only a few counts were recorded for this clonotype. The chain joins TRBV10-3 to TRBJ2-1, with TRBD2 matching 8 bases. The germline CDR1 and CDR2 sequences are ENHRY and SYGVKD. With 8 bases clipped from V and 7 bases from J, the junction kept 7 bases outside the gene matches. This CDR3 is 13 amino acids long. Here the CDR3 reads CAIRGGPHNEQFF. DNA for the CDR3: TGTGCCATCCGCGGGGGGCCGCATAATGAGCAGTTCTTC.

The chain combines TRBV9 with TRBJ2-1; 7 nucleotides agree with TRBD1. CDR1 and CDR2 from the germline V gene are SGDLS and YYNGEE. The CDR3 contains 16 residues. The trim removed 0 bases at V and 7 bases at J, leaving 10 bases unmatched. CDR3 sequence reads: CASSVAQTGRWNEQFF. The CDR3 nucleotides are TGTGCCAGCAGCGTAGCTCAGACAGGGCGTTGGAATGAGCAGTTCTTC. The whole variable domain, filled in from reference TRBV9 and TRBJ2-1, reads DSGVTQTPKHLITATGQRVTLRCSPRSGDLSVYWYQQSLDQGLQFLIQYYNGEERAKGNILERFSAQQFPDLHSELNLSSLELGDSALYFCASSVAQTGRWNEQFFGPGTRLTVL.

The chain employs TRBV7-6 and TRBJ2-2; 8 bases agree with TRBD2. J was trimmed by 7 bases and V by 5 bases; bases with no gene match: 15. From germline, CDR1 is SGHVS and CDR2 FNYEAQ. The CDR3 loop spans 17 amino acids. The CDR3 DNA reads as TGTGCCAGCAGCCCCCGAGGGGTAGCGGGACGAGGCGGGGAGCTGTTTTTT. This encodes CASSPRGVAGRGGELFF. The variable domain in full, with the rest retrieved from reference TRBV7-6 and TRBJ2-2, is GAGVSQSPRYKVTKRGQDVALRCDPISGHVSLYWYRQALGQGPEFLTYFNYEAQQDKSGLPNDRFSAERPEGSISTLTIQRTEQRDSAMYRCASSPRGVAGRGGELFFGEGSRLTVL.

This chain joins TRBV4-1 and TRBJ2-3, with no clear D. Trimming left V 3 bases short and J 0 bases short, with 7 bases between. The germline gives CDR1 MGHRA, CDR2 YSYEKL. The CDR3 covers 14 residues. The CDR3 region is CASSQLPSTDTQYF. In nucleotides, the CDR3 is TGCGCCAGCAGCCAGCTCCCTAGCACAGATACGCAGTATTTT.

Only a few counts were recorded for this clonotype. The chain links TRBV19 to TRBJ2-7, with 8 bases fitting TRBD1. The CDR3 runs to 15 residues. The trim removed 5 bases at V and 0 bases at J, leaving 6 bases unmatched. Germline-derived CDR1 and CDR2 are LNHDA and SQIVND (reference sequence). The CDR3 bases are TGTGCCAGTAGTCTGGGACAGGTATACTCCTACGAGCAGTACTTC. Its translation: CASSLGQVYSYEQYF.

The V and J genes are TRBV9 and TRBJ2-7, with TRBD1 matching 8 bases. The CDR3 has 15 amino acids. Germline CDR1 reads SGDLS; CDR2 reads YYNGEE. The V segment lost 4 bases and the J segment 2 bases; nucleotides outside the gene matches: 8. CDR3 sequence: CASSPRQGIPYEQYF. The CDR3, as DNA: TGTGCCAGCAGCCCCCGACAGGGGATCCCCTACGAGCAGTACTTC.

V is TRBV15 and J is TRBJ2-1; tentatively, D is TRBD2 (6 bases). There are 19 residues in the CDR3. CDR1 is LNHNV and CDR2 is YYDKDF in the germline V gene (reference sequence). The V gene lost 0 bases and the J gene lost 0 bases, with 18 bases spanning the gap. CDR3 DNA: TGTGCCACCAGCAGAGACAGCGGGTCGACCCGGAGCTCCTACAATGAGCAGTTCTTC. This codes for CATSRDSGSTRSSYNEQFF.

A single count supports this clonotype. This chain uses TRBV12-3 or TRBV12-4 with TRBJ2-3; 8 bases fit TRBD1. V trimming: 3 bases; J trimming: 5 bases; junction bases outside the gene matches: 7. The CDR3 covers 15 residues. The CDR3 spells CASSFSGQVGDTQYF. CDR3 bases: TGTGCCAGCAGTTTTTCGGGACAGGTGGGAGATACGCAGTATTTT.

The chain employs TRBV12-3 or TRBV12-4 and TRBJ1-1; D possibly corresponds to TRBD1 (5 bases). CDR3 length equals 16 residues. V lost 0 bases to trimming and J lost 1 base, with 12 bases between them. The CDR3: CASSLARNRPNTEAFF. The CDR3, as DNA: TGTGCCAGCAGTTTAGCGAGGAACAGGCCGAACACTGAAGCTTTCTTT.

In this sample, this clonotype turned up a few times. The V and J genes are TRBV7-8 and TRBJ2-7, with 11 bases that match TRBD1. Germline V gene data show CDR1 as SGHVS and CDR2 as FQNEAQ. This CDR3 is 15 amino acids long. V dropped 3 bases and J dropped 5; count of bases not matched to a gene: 6. CDR3 sequence reads: CASSLGQGVIDEQYF. The CDR3 DNA follows: TGTGCCAGCAGCTTGGGACAGGGGGTAATTGACGAGCAGTACTTC. The full variable domain, with the rest looked up from reference TRBV7-8 and TRBJ2-7, is GAGVSQSPRYKVAKRGQDVALRCDPISGHVSLFWYQQALGQGPEFLTYFQNEAQLDKSGLPSDRFFAERPEGSVSTLKIQRTQQEDSAVYLCASSLGQGVIDEQYFGPGTRLTVT.

On this clonotype: With a much larger clone just one base away, this may be a read error. The chain joins TRBV13 to TRBJ2-7; 15 bases map to TRBD2. Germline assignment: CDR1 PRHDT and CDR2 FYEKMQ (reference sequence). This CDR3 contains 18 residues. CDR3 sequence: CACSPGTSGGPSSYEQYF. CDR3 sequence (DNA): TGTGCCTGCAGCCCAGGGACTAGCGGGGGGCCGAGCTCCTACGAGCAGTACTTC. Full variable domain (missing parts from reference TRBV13 and TRBJ2-7): AAGVIQSPRHLIKEKRETATLKCYPIPRHDTVYWYQQGPGQDPQFLISFYEKMQSDKGSIPDRFSAQQFSDYHSELNMSSLELGDSALYFCACSPGTSGGPSSYEQYFGPGTRLTVT.

This clonotype was found a few times. CDR3 residues: CASSPGGSAEAFF. The CDR3 bases are TGTGCCAGCAGCCCAGGGGGCTCAGCTGAAGCTTTCTTT. V and J are TRBV7-2 and TRBJ1-1, with TRBD1 identical over 8 bases. Germline V lookup: CDR1 SGHTA, CDR2 FQGNSA. The V gene end was trimmed by 5 bases and the J gene end by 6 bases; junction bases not matched to a gene: 5. This CDR3 spans 13 amino acids.

The V and J genes are TRBV12-3 or TRBV12-4 and TRBJ2-6; D ambiguous. Trimming shortened V by 8 bases and J by 3 bases, and 8 bases separated the two germline ends. The CDR3 contains 13 residues. The CDR3, as DNA: TGTGCCAGCCAGACTCTTGGGGCCAACGTCCTGACTTTC. This sequence encodes CASQTLGANVLTF.

The chain uses TRBV2 and TRBJ2-7; the D gene could be TRBD1 or TRBD2 (5 bases each). Germline V lookup: CDR1 SNHLY, CDR2 FYNNEI. The length of the CDR3 is 13 residues. Deletions cut 7 bases from V and 3 bases from J, with 13 bases between. CDR3 protein: CASTLRDLYEQYF. The CDR3 DNA is TGTGCCAGCACCCTACGGGACCTCTACGAGCAGTACTTC.

The rearrangement uses TRBV7-9 and TRBJ1-4; 7 nucleotides align to TRBD1. CDR1 SEHNR and CDR2 FQNEAQ come from the germline V gene (reference sequence). The CDR3 has 15 amino acids. The V and J ends lost 5 bases and 3 bases, in that order; junction bases with no gene match: 6. In DNA form, the CDR3 reads TGTGCCAGCAGCGGATCGGGACAGCCTAATGAAAAACTGTTTTTT. This sequence encodes CASSGSGQPNEKLFF.